The 2 T cell receptor beta chains reported below all come from one sample, sequenced in a study of beta chain features in type 1 diabetes. The whole isolated RNA underwent reverse transcription, so sequencing captured expressed TCRB transcripts. TCRdb's table, derived via immunoSEQ multiplex PCR, lists solely in-frame clones and lacks some. The table lists 250,000 to 400,000 clones, 12% to 15% of them singletons, with 5.5% to 7.5% in the top ten. Sequenced: central memory CD4+ T cells from blood. These receptors all come from a young man in good health.

This clone was counted a few times. CDR3 DNA sequence: TGTGCCAGCGGAAATTCGGGGGGGCCCCATGAGCAGTTCTTC. It is translated as CASGNSGGPHEQFF. The chain has TRBV5-4 and TRBJ2-1; the match to TRBD2 covers 8 bases. J lost 8 bases, V lost 7 bases, and 11 bases had no gene match. This CDR3 has 14 residues. In germline, CDR1 is SGHNT, CDR2 YYREEE (reference sequence).

This clone was observed at least ten times. The chain uses TRBV19 and TRBJ2-3; D gene unclear. CDR3 length: 14 amino acids. CDR1 and CDR2 (germline): LNHDA, SQIVND (reference sequence). V was cut by 7 bases and J by 0 bases, with 11 bases left in between. In DNA form, the CDR3 reads TGTGCCAGTAACCCACATACTAGCACAGATACGCAGTATTTT. The encoded protein is CASNPHTSTDTQYF.